This T cell receptor beta chain comes out of a study of shared clonotypes between healthy human individuals. Details on this clone: The junction does not match germline at one end; this may be a read error.

Donors, healthy HIV-negative adults, lacked recent acute infections or vaccinations. TCRdb's copy holds only in-frame clones and misses some; the assay was immunoSEQ multiplex PCR. The table has roughly 2 million clones, nearly 97% seen once. This TCR came from a man younger than 35 in good health. Sequenced input: naive CD4+ T cells sorted from blood. Subset reported: CD45RA+ positively selected.

The CDR3 spells CASSLDRGGEQYF. The CDR3, as DNA: TGTGCTAGCAGCTTGGACAGGGGAGGGGAGCAGTACTTC. The chain couples TRBV7-7 to TRBJ2-7; 9 bases line up with TRBD1. This CDR3 region has 13 residues. The V gene's germline CDR1 is SSHAT and CDR2 FNYEAQ (reference sequence).